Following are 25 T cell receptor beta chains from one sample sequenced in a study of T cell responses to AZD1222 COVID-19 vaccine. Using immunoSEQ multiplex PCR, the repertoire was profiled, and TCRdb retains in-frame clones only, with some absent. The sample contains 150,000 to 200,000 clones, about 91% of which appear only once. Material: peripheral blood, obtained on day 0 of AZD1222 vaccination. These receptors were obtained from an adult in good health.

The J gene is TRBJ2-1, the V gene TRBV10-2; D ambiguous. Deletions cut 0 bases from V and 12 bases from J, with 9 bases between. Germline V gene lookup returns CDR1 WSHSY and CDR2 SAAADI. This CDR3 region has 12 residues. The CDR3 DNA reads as TGCGCCAGCAGTGAGTCAGGGCCTTGGCAGTTCTTC. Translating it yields CASSESGPWQFF.

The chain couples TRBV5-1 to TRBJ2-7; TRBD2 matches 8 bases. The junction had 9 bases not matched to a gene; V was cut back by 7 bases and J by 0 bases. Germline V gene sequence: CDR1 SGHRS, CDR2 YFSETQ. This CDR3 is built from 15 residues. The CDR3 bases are TGCGCCAGCCGAGTAGCGGGGACAAGCTCCTACGAGCAGTACTTC. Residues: CASRVAGTSSYEQYF. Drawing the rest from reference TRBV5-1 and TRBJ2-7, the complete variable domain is KAGVTQTPRYLIKTRGQQVTLSCSPISGHRSVSWYQQTPGQGLQFLFEYFSETQRNKGNFPGRFSGRQFSNSRSEMNVSTLELGDSALYLCASRVAGTSSYEQYFGPGTRLTVT.

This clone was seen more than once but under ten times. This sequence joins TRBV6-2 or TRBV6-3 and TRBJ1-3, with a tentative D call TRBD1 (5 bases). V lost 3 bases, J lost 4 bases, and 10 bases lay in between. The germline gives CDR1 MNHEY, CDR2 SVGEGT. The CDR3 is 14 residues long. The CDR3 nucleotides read TGTGCCAGCAGTTATGCAGGGTCCGGAAACACCATATATTTT. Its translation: CASSYAGSGNTIYF.

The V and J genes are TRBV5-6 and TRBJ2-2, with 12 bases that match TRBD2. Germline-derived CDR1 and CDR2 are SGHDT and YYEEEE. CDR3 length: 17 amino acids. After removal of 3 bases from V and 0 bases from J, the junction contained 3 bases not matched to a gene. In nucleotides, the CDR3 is TGTGCCAGCAGCTACCGGACTAGCGGGGCGAACACCGGGGAGCTGTTTTTT. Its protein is CASSYRTSGANTGELFF.

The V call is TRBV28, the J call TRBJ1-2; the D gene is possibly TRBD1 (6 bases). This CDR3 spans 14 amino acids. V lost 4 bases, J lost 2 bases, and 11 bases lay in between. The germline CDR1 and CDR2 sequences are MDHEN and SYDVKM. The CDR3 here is CASSSGQSNYGYTF. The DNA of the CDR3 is TGTGCCAGCAGTTCCGGACAGTCGAACTATGGCTACACCTTC.

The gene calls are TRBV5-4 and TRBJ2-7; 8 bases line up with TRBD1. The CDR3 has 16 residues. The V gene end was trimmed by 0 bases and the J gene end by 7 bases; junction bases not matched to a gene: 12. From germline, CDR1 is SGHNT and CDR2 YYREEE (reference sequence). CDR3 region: CASSLGGSQGAREQYF. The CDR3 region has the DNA TGTGCCAGCAGCTTGGGAGGGTCGCAGGGGGCACGGGAGCAGTACTTC.

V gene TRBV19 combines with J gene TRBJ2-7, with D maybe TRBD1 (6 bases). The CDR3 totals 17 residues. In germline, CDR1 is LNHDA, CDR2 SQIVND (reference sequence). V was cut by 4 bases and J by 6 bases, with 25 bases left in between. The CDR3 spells CASSTGVLLSLGGEQYF. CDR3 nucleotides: TGTGCCAGTAGTACAGGGGTTCTCTTAAGTTTAGGCGGCGAGCAGTACTTC.

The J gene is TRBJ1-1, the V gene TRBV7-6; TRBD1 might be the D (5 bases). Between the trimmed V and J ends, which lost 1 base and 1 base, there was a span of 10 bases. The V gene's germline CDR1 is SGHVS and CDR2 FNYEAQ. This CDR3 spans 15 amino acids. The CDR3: CASSLGLTGNTEAFF. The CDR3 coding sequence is TGTGCCAGCAGCTTAGGGTTAACAGGGAACACTGAAGCTTTCTTT.

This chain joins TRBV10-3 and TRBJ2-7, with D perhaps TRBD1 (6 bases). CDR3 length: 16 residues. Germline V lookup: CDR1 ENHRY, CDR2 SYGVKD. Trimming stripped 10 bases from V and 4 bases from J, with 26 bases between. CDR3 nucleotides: TGTGCCACCCTACAGGGTTCCGGCGGACAAGGGTACGAGCAGTACTTC. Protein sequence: CATLQGSGGQGYEQYF.

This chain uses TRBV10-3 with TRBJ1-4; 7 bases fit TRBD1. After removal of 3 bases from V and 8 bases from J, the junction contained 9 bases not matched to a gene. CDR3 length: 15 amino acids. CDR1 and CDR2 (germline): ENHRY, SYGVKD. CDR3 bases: TGTGCCATCAGTGACTCCAAGGGGGCCGGGGAAAAACTGTTTTTT. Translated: CAISDSKGAGEKLFF.

The CDR3 DNA reads as TGTGCCAGCAGTTTCCAAGACACAGGGGACATTCAGTACTTC. The encoded protein is CASSFQDTGDIQYF. J is TRBJ2-4 and V is TRBV2, with 7 bases fitting TRBD1. V lost 5 bases to trimming and J lost 8 bases; unmatched junction nucleotides: 9. This CDR3 comprises 14 residues. CDR1 SNHLY and CDR2 FYNNEI come from the germline V gene.

CDR3 sequence: CATSDARLGEKLFF. The CDR3 region has the DNA TGTGCCACCAGTGATGCGAGATTAGGAGAAAAACTGTTTTTT. The rearrangement uses TRBV24-1 and TRBJ1-4; D gene unclear. CDR1 and CDR2 (germline): KGHDR, SFDVKD. This CDR3 has 14 residues. V shed 3 bases and J shed 8 bases, with 12 bases lying between them.

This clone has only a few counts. The CDR3 sequence is CASNQGRQETQYF. Here the CDR3 DNA reads TGTGCCAGTAACCAGGGCCGTCAAGAGACCCAGTACTTC. V gene TRBV19 combines with J gene TRBJ2-5; perhaps TRBD1 as D (5 bases). The CDR3 spans 13 residues. Germline CDR1 LNHDA, CDR2 SQIVND (reference sequence). Trimming removed 7 bases from V and 2 bases from J, with 11 bases in between.

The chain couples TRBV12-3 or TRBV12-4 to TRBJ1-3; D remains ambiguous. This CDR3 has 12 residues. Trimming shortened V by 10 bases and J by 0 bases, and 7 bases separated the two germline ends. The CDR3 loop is CATKRSGNTIYF. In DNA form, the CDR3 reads TGTGCCACAAAACGCTCTGGAAACACCATATATTTT.

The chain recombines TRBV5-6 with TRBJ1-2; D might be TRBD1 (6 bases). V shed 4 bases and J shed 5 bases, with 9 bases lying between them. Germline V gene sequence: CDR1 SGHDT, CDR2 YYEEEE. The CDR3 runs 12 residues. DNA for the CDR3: TGTGCCAGCAGCCCCGGACAGTATGGCTACACCTTC. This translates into CASSPGQYGYTF.

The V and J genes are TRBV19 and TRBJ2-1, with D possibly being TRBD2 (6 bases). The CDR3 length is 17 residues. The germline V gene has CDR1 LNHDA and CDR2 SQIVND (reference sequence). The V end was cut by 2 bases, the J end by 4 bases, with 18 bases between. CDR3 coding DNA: TGTGCCAGTAGTATAAGGGGTGGCAGGGACTTTTACAATGAGCAGTTCTTC. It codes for CASSIRGGRDFYNEQFF.

This CDR3 is CASSHTLSGGPQETQYF. DNA for the CDR3: TGTGCCAGCAGCCACACTCTTAGCGGGGGGCCGCAAGAGACCCAGTACTTC. The J gene is TRBJ2-5, the V gene TRBV5-5; the match to TRBD2 covers 10 bases. This CDR3 comprises 17 residues. Trimming cost V 4 bases and J 2 bases; bases outside gene matches: 11. Germline V gives CDR1 SGHKS, CDR2 YYEKEE (reference sequence).

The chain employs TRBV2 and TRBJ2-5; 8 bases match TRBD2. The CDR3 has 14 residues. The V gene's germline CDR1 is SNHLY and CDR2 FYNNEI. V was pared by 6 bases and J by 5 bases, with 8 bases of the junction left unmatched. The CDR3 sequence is CASRDGLAVETQYF. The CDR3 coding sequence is TGTGCCAGCAGGGATGGACTAGCAGTGGAGACCCAGTACTTC.

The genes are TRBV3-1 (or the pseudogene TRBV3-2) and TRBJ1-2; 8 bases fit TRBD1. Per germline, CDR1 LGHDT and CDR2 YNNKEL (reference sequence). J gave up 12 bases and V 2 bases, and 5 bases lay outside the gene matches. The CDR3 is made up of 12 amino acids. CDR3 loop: CASSQMNRGNTF. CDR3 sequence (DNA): TGTGCCAGCAGCCAAATGAACAGGGGGAACACCTTC.

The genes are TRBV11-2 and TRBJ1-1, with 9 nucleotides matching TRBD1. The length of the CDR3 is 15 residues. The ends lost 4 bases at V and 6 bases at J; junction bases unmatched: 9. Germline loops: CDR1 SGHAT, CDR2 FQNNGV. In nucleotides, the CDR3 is TGTGCCAGCAGCTCATACAGGGGGCAAGCAGCTGAAGCTTTCTTT. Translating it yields CASSSYRGQAAEAFF.

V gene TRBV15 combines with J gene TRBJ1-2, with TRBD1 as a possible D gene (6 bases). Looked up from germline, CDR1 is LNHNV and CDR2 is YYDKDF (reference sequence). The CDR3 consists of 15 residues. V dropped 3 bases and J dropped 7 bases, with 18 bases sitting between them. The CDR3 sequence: CATSRAARGLGGYTF. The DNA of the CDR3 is TGTGCCACCAGCAGGGCGGCGCGGGGGCTCGGTGGCTACACCTTC.

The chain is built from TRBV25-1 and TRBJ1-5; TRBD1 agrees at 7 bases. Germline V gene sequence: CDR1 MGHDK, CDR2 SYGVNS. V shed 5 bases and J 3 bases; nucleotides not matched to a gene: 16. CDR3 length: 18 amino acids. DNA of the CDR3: TGTGCCAGCAGTTCCCGGACAGGCCCAGAGATGGACAATCAGCCCCAGCATTTT. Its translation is CASSSRTGPEMDNQPQHF.

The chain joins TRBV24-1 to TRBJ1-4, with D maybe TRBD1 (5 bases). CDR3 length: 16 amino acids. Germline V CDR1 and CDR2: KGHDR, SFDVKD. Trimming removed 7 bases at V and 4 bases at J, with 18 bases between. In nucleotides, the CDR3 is TGTGCCACCAGCAAGGGGACCCAAGGAAGTAATGAAAAACTGTTTTTT. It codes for CATSKGTQGSNEKLFF.

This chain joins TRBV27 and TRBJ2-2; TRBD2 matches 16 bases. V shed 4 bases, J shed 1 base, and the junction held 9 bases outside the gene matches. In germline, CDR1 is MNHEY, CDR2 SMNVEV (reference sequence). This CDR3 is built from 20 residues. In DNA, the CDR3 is TGTGCCAGCAGTTACCACCCGGGACTAGCGGGAGGGAAGAACACCGGGGAGCTGTTTTTT. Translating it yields CASSYHPGLAGGKNTGELFF.

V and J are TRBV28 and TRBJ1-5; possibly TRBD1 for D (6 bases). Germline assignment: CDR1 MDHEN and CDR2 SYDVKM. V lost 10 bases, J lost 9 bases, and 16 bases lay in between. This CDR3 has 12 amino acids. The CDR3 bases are TGTGCCATCGCATCACAGGGACCGCCCCAGCATTTT. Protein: CAIASQGPPQHF.